One sample yielded the 11 T cell receptor beta chains listed below, sequenced in a study of T cell responses to AZD1222 COVID-19 vaccine. Data came from immunoSEQ multiplex PCR; TCRdb stores just in-frame clones and leaves some out. Among roughly 150,000 clones listed, 89% were seen once. Sequencing was performed on peripheral blood, taken on day 0 of AZD1222 vaccination. Receptor source: an adult in good health.

The rearrangement joins TRBV5-1 to TRBJ2-5; TRBD1 or TRBD2 may be the D gene (5 bases each). V lost 3 bases to trimming and J lost 1 base, with 10 bases between them. The CDR3 is 14 amino acids. Germline-derived CDR1 and CDR2 are SGHRS and YFSETQ. CDR3 coding DNA: TGCGCCAGCAGCTCTCAAGGGACCCAAGAGACCCAGTACTTC. Amino acid sequence: CASSSQGTQETQYF.

The chain joins TRBV7-9 to TRBJ1-2; D remains unclear. Deletions cut 4 bases from V and 7 bases from J, with 19 bases between. Germline values: CDR1 SEHNR, CDR2 FQNEAQ (reference sequence). The CDR3 consists of 15 residues. The CDR3 nucleotides are TGTGCCAGCAGCTCGCAGACACATGGATCCAGTGGCTACACCTTC. Protein: CASSSQTHGSSGYTF.

The chain combines TRBV18 with TRBJ2-1, with D tentatively TRBD1 or TRBD2 (6 bases each). The V end lost 0 bases, the J end lost 8 bases, and 20 bases lay between the germline ends. The CDR3 runs 17 residues. Per germline, CDR1 KGHSH and CDR2 LQKENI. CDR3 in DNA: TGTGCCAGCTCACCACCGAGTGGGGGGCTCGGAATGGATGAGCAGTTCTTC. Amino acid sequence: CASSPPSGGLGMDEQFF.

Only one count was recorded for this clone. The gene calls are TRBV19 and TRBJ2-3; 8 nucleotides agree with TRBD1. Germline CDR1 LNHDA, CDR2 SQIVND (reference sequence). The CDR3 totals 15 residues. Germline trimming cut 3 bases from V and 5 bases from J; bases unmatched to any gene: 7. The CDR3 coding sequence is TGTGCCAGTAGTATTTGGACAGGGAGGAGAGATACGCAGTATTTT. Encoded protein: CASSIWTGRRDTQYF.

This clone occurred a few times. The J gene is TRBJ2-7, the V gene TRBV2; 10 nucleotides match TRBD2. CDR3 length: 14 amino acids. The V and J ends lost 5 bases and 5 bases, in that order; junction bases with no gene match: 6. Germline loops: CDR1 SNHLY, CDR2 FYNNEI. CDR3 sequence (DNA): TGTGCCAGCAGTTTAGCGGGAGGAGCCCACGAGCAGTACTTC. It codes for CASSLAGGAHEQYF.

This sequence joins TRBV19 and TRBJ2-7, with 8 positions matching TRBD1. V trimming: 6 bases; J trimming: 4 bases; junction bases outside the gene matches: 8. The CDR3 extends over 14 amino acids. CDR1 and CDR2 from the germline V gene are LNHDA and SQIVND (reference sequence). CDR3 protein: CASSPGQGHYEQYF. The CDR3 DNA reads TGTGCCAGTAGCCCAGGACAGGGTCATTACGAGCAGTACTTC. Full variable domain (outside the CDR3, taken from reference TRBV19 and TRBJ2-7): DGGITQSPKYLFRKEGQNVTLSCEQNLNHDAMYWYRQDPGQGLRLIYYSQIVNDFQKGDIAEGYSVSREKKESFPLTVTSAQKNPTAFYLCASSPGQGHYEQYFGPGTRLTVT.

V gene TRBV7-9 combines with J gene TRBJ2-7; the match to TRBD2 covers 8 bases. J lost 2 bases, V lost 5 bases, and 5 bases had no gene match. Germline V lookup: CDR1 SEHNR, CDR2 FQNEAQ (reference sequence). CDR3 length equals 14 residues. CDR3 in amino acids: CASSRTSRTYEQYF. The CDR3 DNA reads TGTGCCAGCAGCCGGACTAGCAGGACCTACGAGCAGTACTTC.

The chain couples TRBV28 to TRBJ1-5, with D unresolved. Germline V gene data show CDR1 as MDHEN and CDR2 as SYDVKM. V was clipped by 6 bases and J by 9 bases, with 12 bases between them. CDR3 length: 12 amino acids. CDR3 residues: CASRIETLPQHF. CDR3 DNA sequence: TGTGCCAGCAGAATAGAAACGCTGCCCCAGCATTTT.

The chain links TRBV5-1 to TRBJ1-4; D uncertain. V lost 1 base to trimming and J lost 0 bases, with 13 bases between them. CDR1 SGHRS and CDR2 YFSETQ come from the germline V gene. CDR3 length: 17 residues. CDR3 DNA sequence: TGCGCCAGCAGCTTGAGCAAATTCGGAGCAACTAATGAAAAACTGTTTTTT. Protein product: CASSLSKFGATNEKLFF.

This chain connects TRBV19 to TRBJ1-5; D is possibly TRBD1 (5 bases). This CDR3 spans 13 amino acids. Germline V CDR1 and CDR2: LNHDA, SQIVND (reference sequence). Trimming cost V 11 bases and J 4 bases, with 15 bases left between them. CDR3 protein: CAVATEGNQPQHF. The CDR3 coding sequence is TGTGCCGTAGCGACGGAGGGGAATCAGCCCCAGCATTTT.

V usage is TRBV4-1 and J usage is TRBJ1-6; perhaps TRBD1 as D (5 bases). With 1 base removed from V and 7 bases from J, the gap between germline ends came to 17 bases. Per germline, CDR1 MGHRA and CDR2 YSYEKL. This CDR3 is built from 17 residues. In nucleotides, the CDR3 is TGCGCCAGCAGCCAAGTCGGTTCGGGACGGGGAAATTCACCCCTCCACTTT. The encoded protein is CASSQVGSGRGNSPLHF.